The present T cell receptor beta chain was sequenced within a study of blood T cell repertoires in COVID-19. Turning to the study itself: Acute-phase and convalescent COVID-19 samples originated in the United States, Italy and Spain.

The CDR3 extends over 14 amino acids. Per germline, CDR1 ENHRY and CDR2 SYGVKD. The trim removed 5 bases at V and 4 bases at J, leaving 5 bases unmatched. Study processing details: Cell counts per sample came from amplifying reference gene primers. TCRdb's copy holds only in-frame clones and misses some; the assay was immunoSEQ multiplex PCR. V and J calls and clone size are those listed in that table; D and trimming were worked out from the DNA. The sample has roughly 23,000 clones, 94% seen once. The V and J genes are TRBV10-3 and TRBJ1-2, with TRBD1 matching over 9 bases. The receptor was derived from a woman aged 50 to 65 with active COVID-19. Sequenced material: peripheral blood. The CDR3 region is CAISRDREGYGYTF. The DNA for the CDR3 is TGTGCCATCAGTCGGGACAGGGAGGGCTATGGCTACACCTTC.